This T cell receptor beta chain comes out of a study of cytomegalovirus exposure and HLA in healthy donors. The germline V and J ends were trimmed by 3 bases and 1 base, with 9 bases remaining between them. This CDR3 region has 14 residues. Germline V lookup: CDR1 KGHSH, CDR2 LQKENI. Only in-frame clones appear in the TCRdb table, and some are missing; sequencing was by immunoSEQ multiplex PCR. The data contain tens of thousands of clones, roughly 93% of them singletons. The sequence was obtained from a woman aged 18-30 years in good health and CMV-seronegative. The sample was PBMCs. The chain joins TRBV18 to TRBJ1-1; D is possibly TRBD1 (6 bases). This chain's CDR3 is CASSPRDTNTEAFF. For the CDR3, the DNA is TGTGCCAGCTCACCCCGGGACACGAACACTGAAGCTTTCTTT.